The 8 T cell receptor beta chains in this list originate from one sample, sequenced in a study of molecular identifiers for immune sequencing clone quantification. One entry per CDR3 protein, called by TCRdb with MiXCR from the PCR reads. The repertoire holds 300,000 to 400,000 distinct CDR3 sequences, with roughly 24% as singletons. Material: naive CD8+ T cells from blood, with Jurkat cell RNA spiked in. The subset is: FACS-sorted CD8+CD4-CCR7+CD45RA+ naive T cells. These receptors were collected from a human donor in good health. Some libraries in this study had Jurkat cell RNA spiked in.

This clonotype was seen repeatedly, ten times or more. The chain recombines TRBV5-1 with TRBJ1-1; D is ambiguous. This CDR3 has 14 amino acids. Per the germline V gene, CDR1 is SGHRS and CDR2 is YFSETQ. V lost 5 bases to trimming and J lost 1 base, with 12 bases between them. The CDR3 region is CASSEAEANTEAFF. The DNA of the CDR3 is TGCGCCAGCAGTGAGGCAGAGGCGAACACTGAAGCTTTCTTT.

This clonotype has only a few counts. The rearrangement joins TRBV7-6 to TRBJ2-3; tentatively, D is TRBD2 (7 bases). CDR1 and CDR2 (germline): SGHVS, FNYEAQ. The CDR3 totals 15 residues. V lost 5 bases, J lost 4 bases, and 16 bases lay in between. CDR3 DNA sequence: TGTGCCAGCAGCGGAGTGGGGGGGGGCGCAGATACGCAGTATTTT. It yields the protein CASSGVGGGADTQYF.

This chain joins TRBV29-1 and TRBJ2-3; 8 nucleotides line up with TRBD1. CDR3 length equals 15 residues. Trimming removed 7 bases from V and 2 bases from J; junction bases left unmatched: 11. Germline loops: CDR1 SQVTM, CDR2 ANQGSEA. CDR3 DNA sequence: TGCAGCGCAGACCGTCAGGGGGCGAACACAGATACGCAGTATTTT. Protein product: CSADRQGANTDTQYF.

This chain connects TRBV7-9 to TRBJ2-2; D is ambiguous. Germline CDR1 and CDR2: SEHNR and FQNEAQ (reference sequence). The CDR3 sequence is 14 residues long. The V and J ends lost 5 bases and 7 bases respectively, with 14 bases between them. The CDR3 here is CASSPPVLLGELFF. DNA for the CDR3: TGTGCCAGCAGCCCTCCAGTCCTCCTCGGGGAGCTGTTTTTT.

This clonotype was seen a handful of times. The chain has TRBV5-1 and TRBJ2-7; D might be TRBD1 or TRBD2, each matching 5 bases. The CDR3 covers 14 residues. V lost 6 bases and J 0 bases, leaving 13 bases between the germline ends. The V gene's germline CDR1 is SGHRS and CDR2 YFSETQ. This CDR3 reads CASTVEGNSYEQYF. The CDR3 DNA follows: TGCGCCAGCACCGTCGAGGGGAACTCCTACGAGCAGTACTTC.

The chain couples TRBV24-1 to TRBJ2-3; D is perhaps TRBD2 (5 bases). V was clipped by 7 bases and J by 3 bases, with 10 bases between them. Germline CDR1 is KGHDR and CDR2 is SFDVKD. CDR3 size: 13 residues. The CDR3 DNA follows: TGTGCCACCAGACTAGGCGGGACAGATACGCAGTATTTT. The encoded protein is CATRLGGTDTQYF.

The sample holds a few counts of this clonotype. The CDR3 here is CASSLSRGGGNTEAFF. The CDR3 coding sequence is TGTGCCAGCAGTTTGTCCCGCGGAGGGGGGAACACTGAAGCTTTCTTT. V gene TRBV6-5 combines with J gene TRBJ1-1; weak D call: TRBD1 (6 bases). The length of the CDR3 is 16 residues. Per the germline V gene, CDR1 is MNHEY and CDR2 is SVGAGI. Trimming removed 4 bases from V and 1 base from J, with 16 bases in between.

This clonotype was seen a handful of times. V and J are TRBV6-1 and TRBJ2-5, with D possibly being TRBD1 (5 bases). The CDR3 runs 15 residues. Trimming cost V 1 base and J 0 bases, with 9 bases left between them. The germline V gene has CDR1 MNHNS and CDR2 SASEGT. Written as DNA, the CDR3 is TGTGCCAGCAGTGAAGGGACAAGTAACCAAGAGACCCAGTACTTC. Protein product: CASSEGTSNQETQYF.